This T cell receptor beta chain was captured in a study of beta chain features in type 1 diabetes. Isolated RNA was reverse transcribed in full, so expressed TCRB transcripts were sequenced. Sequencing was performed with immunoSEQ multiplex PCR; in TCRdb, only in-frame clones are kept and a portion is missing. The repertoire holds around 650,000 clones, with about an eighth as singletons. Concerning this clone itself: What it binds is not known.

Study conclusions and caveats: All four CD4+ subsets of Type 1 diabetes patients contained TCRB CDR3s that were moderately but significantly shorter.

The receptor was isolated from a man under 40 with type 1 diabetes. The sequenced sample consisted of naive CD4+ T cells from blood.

CDR3 DNA: TGTGCCATCAGCGACAGGGGACACTCCTACGAGCAGTACTTC. As protein: CAISDRGHSYEQYF. The chain couples TRBV10-3 to TRBJ2-7, with 8 bases that match TRBD1. The V and J ends lost 6 bases and 0 bases, in that order; junction bases with no gene match: 4. The CDR3 consists of 14 residues. CDR1 is ENHRY, CDR2 SYGVKD, per germline.